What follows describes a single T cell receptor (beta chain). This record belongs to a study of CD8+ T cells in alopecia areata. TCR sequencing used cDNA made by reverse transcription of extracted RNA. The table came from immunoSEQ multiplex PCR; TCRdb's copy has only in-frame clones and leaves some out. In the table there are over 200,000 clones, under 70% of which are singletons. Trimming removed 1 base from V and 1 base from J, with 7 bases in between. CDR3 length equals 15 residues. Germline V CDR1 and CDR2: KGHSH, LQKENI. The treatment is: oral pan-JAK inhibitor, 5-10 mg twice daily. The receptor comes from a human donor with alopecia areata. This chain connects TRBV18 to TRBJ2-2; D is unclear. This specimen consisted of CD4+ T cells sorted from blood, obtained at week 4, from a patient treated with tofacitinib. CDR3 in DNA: TGTGCCAGCTCACCACTTACCGAGAACACCGGGGAGCTGTTTTTT. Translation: CASSPLTENTGELFF. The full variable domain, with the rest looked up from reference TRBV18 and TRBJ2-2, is NAGVMQNPRHLVRRRGQEARLRCSPMKGHSHVYWYRQLPEEGLKFMVYLQKENIIDESGMPKERFSAEFPKEGPSILRIQQVVRGDSAAYFCASSPLTENTGELFFGEGSRLTVL.